This TCR beta chain is from a study of follicular helper T cells after annual influenza vaccination. The table came from immunoSEQ multiplex PCR; TCRdb's copy has only in-frame clones and leaves some out. The table records approximately 25,000 clones, approximately 81% of them present only once. Specified time point: 2014-2015 season, pre-vaccination. CDR1 and CDR2 (germline): SGHAT, FQDESV (reference sequence). The CDR3 covers 15 residues. The germline V and J ends were trimmed by 5 bases and 0 bases, with 8 bases remaining between them. The chain joins TRBV11-1 to TRBJ2-6, with D unclear. This sequence originates from an adult who received the influenza vaccine. The sample here was CXCR5+ CD38- circulating T follicular helper cells from blood, taken on the day of influenza vaccination. Sample subset: circulating Tfh, non-naive CD4+CXCR5+PD-1+ (ICOS+CD38+ or ICOS-CD38-). The CDR3, as DNA: TGTGCCAGCAGCACCTCCAGCTCTGGGGCCAACGTCCTGACTTTC. It translates to CASSTSSSGANVLTF.